Shown below are 5 T cell receptor beta chains from a single sample sequenced in a study of early T cells in non-severe SARS-CoV-2 infection. TCRdb re-called the 5' RACE reads through MiXCR, storing one row per CDR3 protein. The sample carries about 80,000 distinct CDR3 sequences, roughly 12% recorded once. Sequenced material: whole blood. Receptors originate from an adult who was a healthcare worker with PCR-confirmed SARS-CoV-2 infection or an uninfected control (not recorded which).

This clonotype was seen a handful of times. The V and J genes are TRBV20-1 and TRBJ2-3; 8 positions match TRBD2. The germline CDR1 and CDR2 sequences are DFQATT and SNEGSKA (reference sequence). Trimming at V came to 2 bases and at J to 0 bases, leaving 1 base not matched to a gene. CDR3 size: 14 residues. This CDR3 is CSARIAGSTDTQYF. DNA of the CDR3: TGCAGTGCTAGAATAGCGGGAAGCACAGATACGCAGTATTTT.

This clonotype was seen a few times. This chain links TRBV7-9 with TRBJ1-1, with no clear D. V was cut by 5 bases and J by 0 bases, with 7 bases left in between. The CDR3 runs 13 residues. The germline CDR1 and CDR2 sequences are SEHNR and FQNEAQ (reference sequence). CDR3 sequence reads: CASSRVLNTEAFF. CDR3 coding DNA: TGTGCCAGCAGCCGAGTATTGAACACTGAAGCTTTCTTT.

This clonotype appeared many times. One junction end disagrees with the germline gene, perhaps due to a read error. This chain connects TRBV30 to TRBJ2-5, with 9 bases fitting TRBD2. Germline V gene data show CDR1 as GTSNPN and CDR2 as SVGIG (reference sequence). This CDR3 has 16 residues. The CDR3 here is CARSVPPSGAQETQYF. The CDR3 nucleotides are TGTGCCAGGAGTGTCCCCCCTAGCGGGGCCCAAGAGACCCAGTACTTC.

This clonotype has at least ten counts. V gene TRBV5-6 combines with J gene TRBJ2-2, with D perhaps TRBD1 (6 bases). V was shortened by 2 bases and J by 6 bases, with 11 bases between the two germline ends. Germline CDR1 SGHDT, CDR2 YYEEEE. CDR3 length: 14 amino acids. The CDR3, as DNA: TGTGCCAGCAGCTTCCTACAGGGTCCCGGGGAGCTGTTTTTT. This translates into CASSFLQGPGELFF.

At least ten counts were recorded for this clonotype. The gene calls are TRBV20-1 and TRBJ1-1, with D possibly TRBD1 on 5 matching bases. Germline V CDR1 and CDR2: DFQATT, SNEGSKA (reference sequence). The CDR3 contains 15 residues. Trimming pared 0 bases from V and 3 bases from J, leaving 14 bases between. The DNA of the CDR3 is TGCAGTGCTAGAGATGGAGGCAGGGCATACACTGAAGCTTTCTTT. Protein: CSARDGGRAYTEAFF.